This passage covers 28 T cell receptor beta chains from one sample sequenced in a study of blood T cell repertoires in COVID-19. Here immunoSEQ multiplex PCR was the method, and the copy in TCRdb shows in-frame clones only, minus some. There are tens of thousands of clones in the sample; approximately 87% occur only once, and 2.5% lies in the top ten. Sequencing was carried out using peripheral blood. The receptor source for this set is a human donor in a cohort sampled during active COVID-19.

The CDR3 sequence: CASSLPTGNTEAFF. The CDR3 DNA follows: TGTGCCAGCAGTCTCCCCACAGGGAACACTGAAGCTTTCTTT. The chain couples TRBV7-9 to TRBJ1-1, with TRBD1 as a possible D gene (5 bases). The CDR3 spans 14 residues. V lost 6 bases, J lost 1 base, and 12 bases lay in between. Germline CDR1 and CDR2: SEHNR and FQNEAQ (reference sequence).

This chain connects TRBV7-8 to TRBJ2-3, with 12 bases that match TRBD2. The junction had 2 bases not matched to a gene; V was cut back by 2 bases and J by 5 bases. The CDR3 length is 15 residues. CDR1 is SGHVS and CDR2 is FQNEAQ in the germline V gene. The CDR3 sequence is CASSLLAGGRDTQYF. The CDR3 DNA reads as TGTGCCAGCAGCTTACTAGCGGGGGGGCGAGATACGCAGTATTTT.

The chain joins TRBV7-8 to TRBJ1-1; D uncertain. V shed 5 bases and J shed 0 bases, with 10 bases lying between them. The CDR3 length is 14 residues. Germline-derived CDR1 and CDR2 are SGHVS and FQNEAQ. In DNA, the CDR3 is TGTGCCAGCAGCCTTCATCAGGTGAACACTGAAGCTTTCTTT. Translation: CASSLHQVNTEAFF.

CDR3 coding DNA: TGTGCCAGCAGTGAAGCGGGACAGTTTCACTCTGGAAACACCATATATTTT. It translates to CASSEAGQFHSGNTIYF. This chain links TRBV6-1 with TRBJ1-3; TRBD1 matches at 7 bases. This CDR3 contains 17 residues. V dropped 0 bases and J dropped 0; count of bases not matched to a gene: 5. Germline CDR1 is MNHNS and CDR2 is SASEGT.

The rearrangement joins TRBV3-1 (or the pseudogene TRBV3-2) to TRBJ2-7, with TRBD1 identical over 8 bases. Germline V gene data show CDR1 as LGHDT and CDR2 as YNNKEL (reference sequence). Trimming took 4 bases from V and 5 from J; bases not matched to a gene: 7. This CDR3 has 14 residues. The CDR3 region has the DNA TGTGCCAGCAGCCTCGGACAGGGTCTCGACGAGCAGTACTTC. As protein: CASSLGQGLDEQYF.

The chain carries TRBV19 and TRBJ2-3; D not certain. Germline V gene sequence: CDR1 LNHDA, CDR2 SQIVND (reference sequence). The CDR3 covers 14 residues. V lost 1 base to trimming and J lost 3 bases, with 8 bases between them. The CDR3 nucleotides read TGTGCCAGTAGTATAGGTCGAGTTACAGATACGCAGTATTTT. It specifies CASSIGRVTDTQYF. The full variable domain, rest sourced from reference TRBV19 and TRBJ2-3, is DGGITQSPKYLFRKEGQNVTLSCEQNLNHDAMYWYRQDPGQGLRLIYYSQIVNDFQKGDIAEGYSVSREKKESFPLTVTSAQKNPTAFYLCASSIGRVTDTQYFGPGTRLTVL.

V and J are TRBV3-1 (or the pseudogene TRBV3-2) and TRBJ2-2; 7 nucleotides align to TRBD2. With 4 bases clipped from V and 2 bases from J, the junction kept 25 bases outside the gene matches. Germline V gene sequence: CDR1 LGHDT, CDR2 YNNKEL (reference sequence). This CDR3 region has 22 residues. This CDR3 is CASSRPAAPRAGVVGNTGELFF. The CDR3 DNA sequence: TGTGCCAGCAGCCGACCTGCGGCCCCTCGGGCGGGAGTTGTGGGCAACACCGGGGAGCTGTTTTTT.

This chain joins TRBV10-1 and TRBJ2-2; 11 bases are shared with TRBD2. Germline V gene lookup returns CDR1 WNHNN and CDR2 SYGVQD (reference sequence). J was trimmed by 0 bases and V by 2 bases; bases with no gene match: 2. This CDR3 comprises 17 residues. The CDR3, as DNA: TGCGCCAGCAGTGAGAGTAGCGGGAGGGCGAACACCGGGGAGCTGTTTTTT. This translates into CASSESSGRANTGELFF.

This chain links TRBV7-8 with TRBJ2-2, with TRBD2 matching over 8 bases. Germline loops: CDR1 SGHVS, CDR2 FQNEAQ. The CDR3 is made up of 16 amino acids. The ends lost 5 bases at V and 4 bases at J; junction bases unmatched: 9. The CDR3 DNA sequence: TGTGCCAGCAGCCACTTGGGTAGCGGGGTCACCGGGGAGCTGTTTTTT. Translation gives CASSHLGSGVTGELFF.

The V and J genes are TRBV9 and TRBJ2-1; D is possibly TRBD2 (7 bases). Trimming pared 0 bases from V and 4 bases from J, leaving 11 bases between. CDR1 SGDLS and CDR2 YYNGEE come from the germline V gene. The CDR3 sequence is 15 residues long. CDR3 sequence: CASSVGRGQYNEQFF. In nucleotides, the CDR3 is TGTGCCAGCAGCGTAGGGCGGGGGCAGTACAATGAGCAGTTCTTC.

The sample holds one count of this clone. The chain is built from TRBV4-1 and TRBJ2-1; D possibly corresponds to TRBD2 (6 bases). The CDR3 length is 14 residues. The V gene's germline CDR1 is MGHRA and CDR2 YSYEKL. Trimming pared 4 bases from V and 6 bases from J, leaving 13 bases between. CDR3 in DNA: TGCGCCAGCAGCCTGGAGATGGAGGGCAATGAGCAGTTCTTC. As protein: CASSLEMEGNEQFF.

The chain uses TRBV3-1 (or the pseudogene TRBV3-2) and TRBJ2-1; a possible D gene is TRBD1 (6 bases). The length of the CDR3 is 16 residues. Germline CDR1 is LGHDT and CDR2 is YNNKEL (reference sequence). The germline V and J ends were trimmed by 1 base and 5 bases, with 15 bases remaining between them. The CDR3 loop reads CASSQAGQGLDNEQFF. The CDR3 DNA sequence: TGTGCCAGCAGCCAAGCCGGGCAGGGGCTGGACAATGAGCAGTTCTTC.

The V and J genes are TRBV5-6 and TRBJ2-7, with D perhaps TRBD2 (6 bases). Germline lookup yields CDR1 SGHDT and CDR2 YYEEEE. The CDR3 runs to 14 residues. Trimming removed 2 bases from V and 0 bases from J, with 9 bases in between. The CDR3 DNA follows: TGTGCCAGCAGCTTCGGCGGGAACTCCTACGAGCAGTACTTC. Protein product: CASSFGGNSYEQYF.

V usage is TRBV27 and J usage is TRBJ2-7, with D tentatively TRBD1 (6 bases). The CDR3 runs to 16 residues. Germline assignment: CDR1 MNHEY and CDR2 SMNVEV (reference sequence). The V end was cut by 3 bases, the J end by 2 bases, with 17 bases between. The CDR3 spells CASSFDIGTSTYEQYF. CDR3 DNA: TGTGCCAGCAGTTTTGATATCGGGACATCCACCTACGAGCAGTACTTC.

The chain employs TRBV5-5 and TRBJ1-2; 8 bases are shared with TRBD1. The J segment lost 7 bases and the V segment lost 4 bases, leaving 6 bases of the junction unmatched. Looked up from germline, CDR1 is SGHKS and CDR2 is YYEKEE (reference sequence). The CDR3 is 13 amino acids. The CDR3: CASSNQGARGYTF. The DNA of the CDR3 is TGTGCCAGCAGCAACCAGGGGGCTCGTGGCTACACCTTC.

The chain is built from TRBV2 and TRBJ2-7; 7 bases fit TRBD2. V dropped 4 bases and J dropped 1; count of bases not matched to a gene: 7. Germline V CDR1 and CDR2: SNHLY, FYNNEI. CDR3 size: 15 residues. The CDR3, as DNA: TGTGCCAGCAGTGTTCCGGGAGGAGGTTCCTACGAGCAGTACTTC. This sequence encodes CASSVPGGGSYEQYF.

As regards this clone: The junction does not match germline at one end; this may be a read error. V and J are TRBV7-2 and TRBJ2-3; 9 nucleotides line up with TRBD1. CDR1 SGHTA and CDR2 FQGNSA come from the germline V gene. The CDR3 is 11 residues long. CDR3 in DNA: TGTGCCAGCAGCTTGCGGACAGGGGCTCATTTT. The encoded protein is CASSLRTGAHF.

The chain uses TRBV19 and TRBJ2-3; TRBD1 matches at 8 bases. This CDR3 contains 18 residues. Germline trimming cut 4 bases from V and 0 bases from J; bases unmatched to any gene: 12. Per germline, CDR1 LNHDA and CDR2 SQIVND (reference sequence). The CDR3 here is CASSKRLAGGSSTDTQYF. CDR3 sequence (DNA): TGTGCCAGTAGTAAACGACTCGCAGGGGGCTCTAGCACAGATACGCAGTATTTT.

V and J are TRBV29-1 and TRBJ2-4, with 8 bases that match TRBD2. Germline-derived CDR1 and CDR2 are SQVTM and ANQGSEA. The CDR3 consists of 16 residues. The trim removed 0 bases at V and 1 base at J, leaving 5 bases unmatched. The CDR3 is CSVEDPASGAKNIQYF. CDR3 nucleotides: TGCAGCGTTGAAGATCCGGCTAGCGGGGCCAAAAACATTCAGTACTTC.

The chain has TRBV4-1 and TRBJ1-6; TRBD1 aligns across 7 bases. The length of the CDR3 is 15 residues. V shed 1 base, J shed 7 bases, and the junction held 4 bases outside the gene matches. Germline V gene lookup returns CDR1 MGHRA and CDR2 YSYEKL. For the CDR3, the DNA is TGCGCCAGCAGCCAAGTGCCAGGGGGAAATTCACCCCTCCACTTT. It codes for CASSQVPGGNSPLHF.

The gene calls are TRBV28 and TRBJ2-7, with D perhaps matching TRBD2 (5 bases). Looked up from germline, CDR1 is MDHEN and CDR2 is SYDVKM. Between the trimmed V and J ends, which lost 11 bases and 3 bases, there was a span of 20 bases. This CDR3 has 14 residues. The chain's CDR3 is CAVGVGSFNYEQYF. As DNA, the CDR3 is TGTGCCGTCGGGGTCGGATCCTTTAACTACGAGCAGTACTTC.

V gene TRBV19 combines with J gene TRBJ2-1; TRBD2 might be the D (6 bases). V dropped 5 bases and J dropped 7 bases, with 21 bases sitting between them. Germline V gene sequence: CDR1 LNHDA, CDR2 SQIVND (reference sequence). This CDR3 contains 16 residues. The CDR3 protein is CASSPLQTSFPNEQFF. The CDR3 DNA is TGTGCCAGTAGTCCTCTACAGACTAGTTTCCCGAATGAGCAGTTCTTC.

V usage is TRBV29-1 and J usage is TRBJ2-1; a weak D match, TRBD2 (5 bases). Between the trimmed V and J ends, which lost 3 bases and 6 bases, there was a span of 6 bases. The CDR3 length is 11 residues. Germline V gene lookup returns CDR1 SQVTM and CDR2 ANQGSEA. CDR3 in DNA: TGCAGCGTTGACGGGATCAATGAGCAGTTCTTC. Its protein product is CSVDGINEQFF.

This clone was seen more than once but under ten times. The J gene is TRBJ1-1, the V gene TRBV6-5; 9 positions agree with TRBD1. The CDR3 is 15 residues long. Germline CDR1 is MNHEY and CDR2 is SVGAGI. V dropped 5 bases and J dropped 2; count of bases not matched to a gene: 6. The CDR3 DNA is TGTGCCAGCAGTCCTTACAGGGGGCTTAACACTGAAGCTTTCTTT. Translation gives CASSPYRGLNTEAFF.

The V gene is TRBV25-1, the J gene TRBJ1-1; 7 bases map to TRBD1. The CDR3 sequence is 13 residues long. Looked up from germline, CDR1 is MGHDK and CDR2 is SYGVNS. Germline trimming cut 1 base from V and 7 bases from J; bases unmatched to any gene: 3. The CDR3 DNA follows: TGTGCCAGCAGTGAATCAGGGGGTCTTGAAGCTTTCTTT. It is translated as CASSESGGLEAFF.

The rearrangement joins TRBV29-1 to TRBJ2-6; D call uncertain. Germline assignment: CDR1 SQVTM and CDR2 ANQGSEA. The CDR3 covers 13 residues. Trimming left V 5 bases short and J 0 bases short, with 5 bases between. CDR3 DNA sequence: TGCAGCGTTTACTTCTCTGGGGCCAACGTCCTGACTTTC. This encodes CSVYFSGANVLTF.

This clone was seen more than once but under ten times. The V call is TRBV28, the J call TRBJ2-7; 9 nucleotides agree with TRBD2. V lost 7 bases and J lost 4; bases outside the gene matches: 5. CDR3 size: 13 residues. Germline lookup yields CDR1 MDHEN and CDR2 SYDVKM. The CDR3 region is CASNGGRAYEQYF. The CDR3 DNA sequence: TGTGCCAGCAACGGCGGGAGGGCTTACGAGCAGTACTTC.

The rearrangement links TRBV19 to TRBJ2-1; D unresolved. V was pared by 3 bases and J by 1 base, with 10 bases between. This CDR3 contains 15 residues. Germline CDR1 LNHDA, CDR2 SQIVND (reference sequence). The chain's CDR3 is CASSITRHSYNEQFF. The CDR3 bases are TGTGCCAGTAGTATCACCAGGCATTCCTACAATGAGCAGTTCTTC.